Here is one T cell receptor (beta chain) with its context. Its antigen is not identified. The sample comes from a study of graft-versus-host responses after intestinal transplantation. Study as a whole: Transplant types were multivisceral, liver-intestinal, or isolated intestinal. Following induction with anti-thymocyte globulin, all recipients were given tacrolimus and steroids for two to three years.

Germline V gives CDR1 SGHVS, CDR2 FNYEAQ. V shed 6 bases and J shed 0 bases, with 6 bases lying between them. CDR3 length equals 14 residues. Study-wide findings and caveats: Where graft-donor T cell macrochimerism was present, patients had high graft-versus-host to host-versus-graft clonal ratios in allografts. The recipient marrow held GvH clones, and some of them showed up first in ileum or blood.

Some clones are missing from TCRdb's copy, which holds only in-frame ones; the method was immunoSEQ multiplex PCR. In the table there are 60,000 to 80,000 clones, less than 95% of which are singletons. The source was unstimulated CD8+ T cells sorted from spleen or lymph node cells, collected before intestinal transplant. The chain recombines TRBV7-6 with TRBJ2-6, with D hard to call. The source of this sequence is a human donor who received an intestinal transplant. The CDR3, as DNA: TGTGCCAGCAGTCCGTTCTCTGGGGCCAACGTCCTGACTTTC. Translation gives CASSPFSGANVLTF.